This T cell receptor beta chain was retrieved from a study of Ad26.COV2.S vaccination and SARS-CoV-2 variants. Study as a whole: Dosing was one shot or two shots 56 days apart. Regarding the study as a whole: It was reported that spike-specific CD8+ and CD4+ T cell responses were substantially broad after vaccination.

There are 16 residues in the CDR3. Germline assignment: CDR1 SGHVS and CDR2 FQNEAQ. The V end lost 5 bases, the J end lost 4 bases, and 17 bases lay between the germline ends. Indicated treatment: 15 to 20 received Ad26.COV2.S at low or high dose, single or two shots; roughly five received placebo; per-sample allocation not given. Each sample was drawn 63 days after the first injection (of vaccine or placebo). A Boston adult aged 18-55 years was the donor. Wuhan-strain spike was delivered by a replication-incompetent Ad26 vector. Assay used: immunoSEQ multiplex PCR; TCRdb lists only in-frame clones, some missing. The sample includes approximately 410,000 clones, around 93% of them seen just once. As for this clone: Its antigen is not identified.

The gene calls are TRBV7-8 and TRBJ1-4, with D maybe TRBD1 (5 bases). The sequencing here drew on peripheral blood, taken in a trial of Ad26.COV2.S vaccine versus placebo. The clonotype was recovered from a person between 18 and 65 years old who received the Ad26.COV2.S COVID-19 vaccine or a placebo. The CDR3 DNA reads TGTGCCAGCAGCAATAGGGACGGAAGCCTTAATGAAAAACTGTTTTTT. Amino acid sequence: CASSNRDGSLNEKLFF.